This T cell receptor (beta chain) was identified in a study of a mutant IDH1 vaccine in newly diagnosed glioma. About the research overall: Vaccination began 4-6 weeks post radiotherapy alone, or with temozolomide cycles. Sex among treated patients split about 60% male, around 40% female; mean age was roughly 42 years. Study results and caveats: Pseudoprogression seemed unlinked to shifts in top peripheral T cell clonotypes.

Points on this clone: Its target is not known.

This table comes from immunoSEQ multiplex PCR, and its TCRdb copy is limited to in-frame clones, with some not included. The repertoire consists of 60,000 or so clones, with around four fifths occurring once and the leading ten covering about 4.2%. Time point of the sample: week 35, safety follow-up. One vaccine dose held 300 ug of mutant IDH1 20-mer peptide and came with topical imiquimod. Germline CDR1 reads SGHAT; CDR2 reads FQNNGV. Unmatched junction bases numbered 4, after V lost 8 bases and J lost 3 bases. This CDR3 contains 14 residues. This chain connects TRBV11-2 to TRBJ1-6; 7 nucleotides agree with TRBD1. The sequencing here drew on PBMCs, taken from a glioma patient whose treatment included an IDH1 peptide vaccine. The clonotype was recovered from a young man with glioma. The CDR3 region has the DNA TGTGCCAGCGCAGGGGGGGGCTATAATTCACCCCTCCACTTT. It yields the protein CASAGGGYNSPLHF.